One and the same sample provided the 5 T cell receptor beta chains below, sequenced in a study of tumor-infiltrating lymphocytes in primary liver carcinoma. Co-extracting RNA and DNA was done with roughly 17-32 mg of unsorted bulk tissue as input. Researchers generated TCR beta cDNA from approximately 500 ng of total RNA, relying on a constant-region primer. Slightly modified ARM-PCR, run as three nested multiplex PCR rounds, produced the TCR beta libraries. Running 9 to 10 cycles apiece, the first two PCR rounds relied on TRBV1-TRBV30 forward primers together with a C-beta reverse primer. In TCRdb, the multiplex PCR reads were re-called with MiXCR into one record per CDR3 protein. The data contain about 35,000 distinct CDR3 sequences, 74% of them singletons. The sequenced sample consisted of liver tumor tissue from sampling region 4. Subset denoted: tumor region T4, right-lateral pole. All receptors come from a man between 35 and 55 years old with primary liver carcinoma and hepatitis B virus infection.

Concerning this clonotype: At one boundary the junction diverges from the germline segment, which might be a read error. J is TRBJ2-7 and V is TRBV7-9, with D unresolved. The CDR3 spans 16 residues. Germline V lookup: CDR1 SEHNR, CDR2 FQNEAQ (reference sequence). CDR3 DNA: TGTACCAGCAGCCCAAACCATCACTTGAGCTCCTACGAGCAGTACTTC. It codes for CTSSPNHHLSSYEQYF.

The CDR3 nucleotides read TGTATCAGCAGTGACAGCTATAGCAATCAGCCCCAGTATTTT. Translated, it gives CISSDSYSNQPQYF. The chain combines TRBV11-3 with TRBJ1-5, with TRBD1 as a possible D gene (5 bases). The J call could be wrong; TRBJ2-3 is a better fit for the DNA end. Germline values: CDR1 SGHNT, CDR2 YENEEA. The CDR3 consists of 14 residues.

The chain joins TRBV11-2 to TRBJ2-1; 7 nucleotides line up with TRBD2. J gave up 6 bases and V 4 bases, and 12 bases lay outside the gene matches. Germline loops: CDR1 SGHAT, CDR2 FQNNGV. The CDR3 consists of 16 residues. CDR3 in DNA: TGTGCCAGCAGCTCCCCTGGCGGGAGTGGGCTCAATGAGCAGTTCTTC. It yields the protein CASSSPGGSGLNEQFF.

As concerns this clonotype: A read error may account for a junction end that differs from germline. The chain is built from TRBV5-1 and TRBJ2-7; D remains unclear. Germline CDR1 and CDR2: SGHRS and YFSETQ. The CDR3 has 12 amino acids. CDR3 amino acids: CSSSLRPYEQYF. CDR3 DNA: TGCTCCAGCAGCCTCCGACCCTACGAGCAGTACTTC.

This clonotype has only one observation. This chain connects TRBV7-9 to TRBJ2-1; D unclear. Trimming stripped 4 bases from V and 13 bases from J, with 20 bases between. The CDR3 length is 14 residues. The germline V gene encodes CDR1 SEHNR and CDR2 FQNEAQ (reference sequence). As DNA, the CDR3 is TGTGCCAGCAGCTCACCCAGACCGGAGCGTGAACAGTTCTTC. This gives the protein CASSSPRPEREQFF.